The source of this T cell receptor (beta chain) is a study of blood T cell repertoires in COVID-19. About the research overall: Acute-phase and convalescent COVID-19 samples originated in the United States, Italy and Spain.

Authors' analysis steps: Counts of nucleated cells, estimated from reference gene primer amplification, were obtained. Sequenced by immunoSEQ multiplex PCR; TCRdb stores in-frame clones only, minus some. D and trimming were read from the DNA, whereas the V and J calls and clone size are those reported in that table. Of about 60,000 clones listed, roughly 80% are singletons. The V gene lost 3 bases and the J gene lost 2 bases, with 19 bases spanning the gap. Germline lookup yields CDR1 SQVTM and CDR2 ANQGSEA. CDR3 length equals 16 residues. Sequenced sample: peripheral blood. This TCR came from a man in his fifties or sixties with acute or convalescent COVID-19. This chain uses TRBV29-1 with TRBJ1-2, with a weak D call TRBD1 (5 bases). DNA of the CDR3: TGCAGCGTTGATCCCTTCCGACAGCGCGAGAACTATGGCTACACCTTC. This gives the protein CSVDPFRQRENYGYTF.